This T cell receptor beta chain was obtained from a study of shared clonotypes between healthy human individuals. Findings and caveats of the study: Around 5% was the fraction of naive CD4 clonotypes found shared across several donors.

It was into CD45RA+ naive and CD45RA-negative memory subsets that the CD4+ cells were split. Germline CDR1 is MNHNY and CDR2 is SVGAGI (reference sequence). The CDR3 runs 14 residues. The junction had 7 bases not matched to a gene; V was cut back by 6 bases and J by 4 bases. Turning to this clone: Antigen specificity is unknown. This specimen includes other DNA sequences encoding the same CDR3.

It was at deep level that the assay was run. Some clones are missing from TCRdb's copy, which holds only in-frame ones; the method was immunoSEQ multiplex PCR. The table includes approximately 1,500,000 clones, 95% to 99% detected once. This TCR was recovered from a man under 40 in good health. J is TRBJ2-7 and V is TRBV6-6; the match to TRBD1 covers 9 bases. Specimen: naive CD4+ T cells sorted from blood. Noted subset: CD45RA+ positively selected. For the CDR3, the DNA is TGTGCCAGCAGCCTCGGGACAGGGACTTACGAGCAGTACTTC. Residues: CASSLGTGTYEQYF.